This TCR beta chain was recovered during a study of T cell responses to AZD1222 COVID-19 vaccine. CDR1 and CDR2 (germline): ENHRY, SYGVKD. With V trimmed by 3 bases and J by 5 bases, 10 bases remained unmatched. This CDR3 comprises 15 residues. Measured with immunoSEQ multiplex PCR; TCRdb has only the in-frame clones, and not every one. The data hold 170,000 or so clones, with about nine tenths observed a single time. V and J are TRBV10-3 and TRBJ2-7; TRBD1 matches 7 bases. This receptor was taken from an adult in good health. The material sequenced was peripheral blood, taken on day 0 of AZD1222 vaccination. CDR3 coding DNA: TGTGCCATCAGTGAAAGGGGGCCTCCGGGCGACGAGCAGTACTTC. It encodes CAISERGPPGDEQYF.